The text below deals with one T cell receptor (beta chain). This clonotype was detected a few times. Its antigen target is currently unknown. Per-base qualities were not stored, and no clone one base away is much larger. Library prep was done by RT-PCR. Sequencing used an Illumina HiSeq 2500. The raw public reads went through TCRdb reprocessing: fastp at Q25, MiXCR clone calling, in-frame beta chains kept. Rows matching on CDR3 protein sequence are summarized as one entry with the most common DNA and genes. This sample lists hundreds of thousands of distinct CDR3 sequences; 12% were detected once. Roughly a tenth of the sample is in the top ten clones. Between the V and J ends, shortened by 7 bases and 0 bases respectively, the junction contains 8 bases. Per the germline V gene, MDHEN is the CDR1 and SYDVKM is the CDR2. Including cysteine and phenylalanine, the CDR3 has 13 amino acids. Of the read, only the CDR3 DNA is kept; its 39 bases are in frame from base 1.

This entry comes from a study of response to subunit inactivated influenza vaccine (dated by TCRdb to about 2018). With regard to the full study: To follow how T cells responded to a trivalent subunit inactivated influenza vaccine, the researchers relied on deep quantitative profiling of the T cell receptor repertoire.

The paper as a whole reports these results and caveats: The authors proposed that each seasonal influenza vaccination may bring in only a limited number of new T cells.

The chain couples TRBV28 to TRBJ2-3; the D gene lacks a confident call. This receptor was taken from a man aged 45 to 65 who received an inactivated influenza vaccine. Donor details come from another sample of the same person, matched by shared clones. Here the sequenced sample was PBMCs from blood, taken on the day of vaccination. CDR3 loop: CASTGPSTDTQYF. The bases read TGTGCCAGCACCGGGCCTAGCACAGATACGCAGTATTTT.